This TCR beta chain was identified during a study of identical twins. The trim removed 6 bases at V and 5 bases at J, leaving 11 bases unmatched. The CDR3 totals 15 residues. Only a few counts were recorded for this clonotype. TCRdb redid the calling of the 5' RACE reads with MiXCR, one entry per CDR3 protein. Altogether hundreds of thousands of distinct CDR3 sequences are present, 15% to 20% being singletons, with the ten largest covering roughly 13%. These data were also reused for a study on T cells expressing NK-cell markers.

The V gene is TRBV12-3 or TRBV12-4, the J gene TRBJ1-2, with TRBD1 identical over 8 bases. This TCR was recovered from a woman aged 18-35 years in good health. Material: PBMCs. CDR3 in amino acids: CASRSQGAGVYGYTF. DNA of the CDR3: TGTGCCAGCAGGAGTCAGGGGGCCGGCGTTTATGGCTACACCTTC.